This TCR beta chain was obtained from a study of TIL therapy for anti-PD-1-resistant metastatic lung cancer. The sample's time point: pre-treatment sample, taken before nivolumab and TIL therapy. Sequencing used immunoSEQ v3. Only in-frame clones appear in the TCRdb table, and some are missing; sequencing was by immunoSEQ multiplex PCR. The sample includes about 21,000 clones, about 79% of them seen just once. The clonotype comes from a person aged 25-85 years with non-small cell lung cancer. Sample: blood, taken at baseline.

Written as DNA, the CDR3 is TGTGCCAGCAGACTTGGACAGATCCAAAACACTGAAGCTTTCTTT. This codes for CASRLGQIQNTEAFF. V gene TRBV5-4 combines with J gene TRBJ1-1, with D possibly being TRBD1 (6 bases). The ends were cut back, 5 bases at V and 2 bases at J, with 16 bases in the middle. The CDR3 contains 15 residues. The germline V gene encodes CDR1 SGHNT and CDR2 YYREEE (reference sequence).